A selection of T cell receptor beta chains follows, all from one sample in a study of cytomegalovirus exposure and HLA in healthy donors. Here immunoSEQ multiplex PCR was the method, and the copy in TCRdb shows in-frame clones only, minus some. The table lists some 150,000 clones, roughly 85% of them singletons. The material sequenced was PBMCs. These TCRs come from a male donor in good health and CMV-seronegative. The CDR3 runs from the conserved cysteine through the conserved F or W. Each record gives: V gene, clone size, D gene, J gene, CDR3 DNA, CDR3 protein. D genes are given only for firm matches. Size is stated for part of the rows, as once, few or many counts, or as a class when the clone is expanded.

v_call: TRBV13
clone_size: few
d_call: -
j_call: TRBJ1-1
cdr3_nt: TGTGCCAGCAGTGAAGAGGCAGTGGCTTTCTTT
cdr3_aa: CASSEEAVAFF

v_call: TRBV7-9
clone_size: -
d_call: -
j_call: TRBJ1-5
cdr3_nt: TGTGCCAGCAGCTTTGGGTTGGGAGAGGGCAATCAGCCCCAGCATTTT
cdr3_aa: CASSFGLGEGNQPQHF

v_call: TRBV7-9
clone_size: -
d_call: -
j_call: TRBJ2-7
cdr3_nt: TGTGCCAGCAGCTTAGCCCCAGGGCCCTACGAGCAGTACTTC
cdr3_aa: CASSLAPGPYEQYF

v_call: TRBV7-8
clone_size: -
d_call: TRBD2
j_call: TRBJ2-5
cdr3_nt: TGTGCCAGCAGTTGGGGCGGGGGGCAAGAGACCCAGTACTTC
cdr3_aa: CASSWGGGQETQYF

v_call: TRBV5-1
clone_size: few
d_call: TRBD1
j_call: TRBJ2-1
cdr3_nt: TGCGCCAGCAGCTTGGAGGGACAGCTATACAATGAGCAGTTCTTC
cdr3_aa: CASSLEGQLYNEQFF

v_call: TRBV4-3
clone_size: few
d_call: -
j_call: TRBJ1-5
cdr3_nt: TGCGCCAGCAGCGCCCAGGGGATGGATCAGCCCCAGCATTTT
cdr3_aa: CASSAQGMDQPQHF

v_call: TRBV5-6
clone_size: once
d_call: -
j_call: TRBJ1-2
cdr3_nt: TGTGCCAGCAGCCAAGCACCGGGACTACTCTATGGCTACACCTTC
cdr3_aa: CASSQAPGLLYGYTF

v_call: TRBV5-1
clone_size: few
d_call: TRBD1
j_call: TRBJ1-2
cdr3_nt: TGCGCCAGCAGCCCGGGACAGGGGGTTTGGGGCTACACCTTC
cdr3_aa: CASSPGQGVWGYTF

v_call: TRBV19
clone_size: -
d_call: -
j_call: TRBJ1-1
cdr3_nt: TGTGCCAGTAGTGCGGGACCGAGCCTGAACACTGAAGCTTTCTTT
cdr3_aa: CASSAGPSLNTEAFF

v_call: TRBV7-2
clone_size: -
d_call: -
j_call: TRBJ2-3
cdr3_nt: TGTGCCAGCAGCTTAAGGGGTCTTTTTACAGATACGCAGTATTTT
cdr3_aa: CASSLRGLFTDTQYF

v_call: TRBV7-3
clone_size: -
d_call: -
j_call: TRBJ1-2
cdr3_nt: TGTGCCAGCAGCTTATTGCACGGGGAGGGCTACACCTTC
cdr3_aa: CASSLLHGEGYTF

v_call: TRBV5-6
clone_size: -
d_call: -
j_call: TRBJ2-7
cdr3_nt: TGTGCCACGAGAAAAGGACTGACTACCTACGAGCAGTACTTC
cdr3_aa: CATRKGLTTYEQYF

v_call: TRBV19
clone_size: -
d_call: -
j_call: TRBJ2-3
cdr3_nt: TGTGCCAGTACTCCAGGTCTGAGAGCAGATACGCAGTATTTT
cdr3_aa: CASTPGLRADTQYF

v_call: TRBV5-1
clone_size: -
d_call: -
j_call: TRBJ1-1
cdr3_nt: TGCGCCAGCAGCTTGGCTGAGAGGAGCATGAACACTGAAGCTTTCTTT
cdr3_aa: CASSLAERSMNTEAFF

v_call: TRBV19
clone_size: few
d_call: -
j_call: TRBJ2-5
cdr3_nt: TGTGCCTCCGGGACTCCTGGGGAGACCCAGTACTTC
cdr3_aa: CASGTPGETQYF

v_call: TRBV6-1
clone_size: -
d_call: -
j_call: TRBJ2-3
cdr3_nt: TGTGCCAGCAGTGCTAGAGGTAGCACAGATACGCAGTATTTT
cdr3_aa: CASSARGSTDTQYF

v_call: TRBV19
clone_size: -
d_call: TRBD1
j_call: TRBJ1-4
cdr3_nt: TGTGCCAGTAGTGTACAGGGGGCGGATGAAAAACTGTTTTTT
cdr3_aa: CASSVQGADEKLFF

v_call: TRBV5-1
clone_size: -
d_call: TRBD1
j_call: TRBJ1-1
cdr3_nt: TGCGCCAGCAGCGAAGCGGACAGGGGGATCGAAGCTTTCTTT
cdr3_aa: CASSEADRGIEAFF

v_call: TRBV6-4
clone_size: -
d_call: TRBD2
j_call: TRBJ2-1
cdr3_nt: TGTGCCAGCAGTCCGCGGGGGGACTACAATGAGCAGTTCTTC
cdr3_aa: CASSPRGDYNEQFF

v_call: TRBV9
clone_size: few
d_call: -
j_call: TRBJ2-3
cdr3_nt: TGTGCCAGCACCACGGAGAGAGATACGCAGTATTTT
cdr3_aa: CASTTERDTQYF

v_call: TRBV9
clone_size: once
d_call: -
j_call: TRBJ1-4
cdr3_nt: TGTGCCAGCAGCGTAGGCATGGAGGGTGTTGAAAAACTGTTTTTT
cdr3_aa: CASSVGMEGVEKLFF

v_call: TRBV7-9
clone_size: -
d_call: TRBD2
j_call: TRBJ2-1
cdr3_nt: TGTGCCAGCAGCTTTGGCGGGAGGAACTACAATGAGCAGTTCTTC
cdr3_aa: CASSFGGRNYNEQFF

v_call: TRBV21-1
clone_size: -
d_call: -
j_call: TRBJ2-7
cdr3_nt: TGTGCCAGCAGCAAAGTGGGACAGGTTTCGTATAGAGTGCAGTACTTC
cdr3_aa: CASSKVGQVSYRVQYF

v_call: TRBV5-1
clone_size: -
d_call: -
j_call: TRBJ2-3
cdr3_nt: TGCGCCAGCACCCCCATCGGGAGCTCTAGCACAGATACGCAGTATTTT
cdr3_aa: CASTPIGSSSTDTQYF

v_call: TRBV5-8
clone_size: -
d_call: -
j_call: TRBJ1-5
cdr3_nt: TGTGCCAGCAGCTTGATGACAACCCGCAGCAATCAGCCCCAGCATTTT
cdr3_aa: CASSLMTTRSNQPQHF

v_call: TRBV30
clone_size: few
d_call: TRBD1
j_call: TRBJ1-5
cdr3_nt: TGTGCCTGCTCGGGACAGGGAGACCAGCCCCAGCATTTT
cdr3_aa: CACSGQGDQPQHF

v_call: TRBV7-9
clone_size: -
d_call: -
j_call: TRBJ2-3
cdr3_nt: TGTGCCAGCAGCATCACAGGGATTCCAGATACGCAGTATTTT
cdr3_aa: CASSITGIPDTQYF

v_call: TRBV6-5
clone_size: few
d_call: -
j_call: TRBJ1-1
cdr3_nt: TGTGCCAGCAGTTACGGACACCTGAACACTGAAGCTTTCTTT
cdr3_aa: CASSYGHLNTEAFF

v_call: TRBV30
clone_size: -
d_call: -
j_call: TRBJ1-2
cdr3_nt: TGTGCCTGGAGTCGAACAGGGCCCAACTATGGCTACACCTTC
cdr3_aa: CAWSRTGPNYGYTF

v_call: TRBV4-3
clone_size: -
d_call: TRBD1
j_call: TRBJ2-7
cdr3_nt: TGCGCCAGCAGCGAAGGGACAGGGGGTCACGAGCAGTACTTC
cdr3_aa: CASSEGTGGHEQYF

v_call: TRBV11-3
clone_size: -
d_call: -
j_call: TRBJ2-2
cdr3_nt: TGTGCCAGCAGCCCGGACAGTCCGGACACCGGGGAGCTGTTTTTT
cdr3_aa: CASSPDSPDTGELFF

v_call: TRBV4-2
clone_size: -
d_call: -
j_call: TRBJ2-7
cdr3_nt: TGTGCCAGCAGCCAAGATAGGGGGGGGACCTTCGAGCAGTACTTC
cdr3_aa: CASSQDRGGTFEQYF

v_call: TRBV27
clone_size: -
d_call: TRBD2
j_call: TRBJ2-1
cdr3_nt: TGTGCCAGCATGGGGGAGCGGGGCGAGCAGTTCTTC
cdr3_aa: CASMGERGEQFF

v_call: TRBV29-1
clone_size: -
d_call: TRBD1
j_call: TRBJ1-5
cdr3_nt: TGCAGCGTTGCTGGACAGGGGAATCAGCCCCAGCATTTT
cdr3_aa: CSVAGQGNQPQHF

v_call: TRBV4-3
clone_size: -
d_call: TRBD2
j_call: TRBJ2-7
cdr3_nt: TGCGCCAGCAGCCAAGATATGGGACTAGCGGGAGAAGGGTACGAGCAGTACTTC
cdr3_aa: CASSQDMGLAGEGYEQYF

v_call: TRBV13
clone_size: -
d_call: TRBD1
j_call: TRBJ2-1
cdr3_nt: TGTGCCAGCAGCTTAAAAGAAGGGGGCATCAGCTCCTACAATGAGCAGTTCTTC
cdr3_aa: CASSLKEGGISSYNEQFF

v_call: TRBV7-2
clone_size: -
d_call: TRBD2
j_call: TRBJ2-3
cdr3_nt: TGTGCCAGCAGCCTCGGAGCGGGAGGGACCACAGATACGCAGTATTTT
cdr3_aa: CASSLGAGGTTDTQYF

v_call: TRBV10-3
clone_size: -
d_call: TRBD2
j_call: TRBJ2-5
cdr3_nt: TGTGCCATCAGACCGGGACTAGCTATAGAGACCCAGTACTTC
cdr3_aa: CAIRPGLAIETQYF

v_call: TRBV2
clone_size: -
d_call: TRBD1
j_call: TRBJ1-1
cdr3_nt: TGTGCCAGCAGGACTTCACAGGGGGCGCGGGCTGAAGCTTTCTTT
cdr3_aa: CASRTSQGARAEAFF

v_call: TRBV9
clone_size: few
d_call: TRBD1
j_call: TRBJ1-4
cdr3_nt: TGTGCCAGCTCCCCCTCCGGGACAGATGAAAAACTGTTTTTT
cdr3_aa: CASSPSGTDEKLFF

v_call: TRBV6-5
clone_size: -
d_call: -
j_call: TRBJ1-6
cdr3_nt: TGTGCCAGCAGTTATCTACAGGGTAATTCACCCCTCCACTTT
cdr3_aa: CASSYLQGNSPLHF

v_call: TRBV6-5
clone_size: -
d_call: TRBD1
j_call: TRBJ2-2
cdr3_nt: TGTGCCAGCAGTTCCGTCGGGACAGGGAACACCGGGGAGCTGTTTTTT
cdr3_aa: CASSSVGTGNTGELFF

v_call: TRBV30
clone_size: -
d_call: -
j_call: TRBJ2-7
cdr3_nt: TGTGCCTGGTCACAGGGAGACGAGCAGTACTTC
cdr3_aa: CAWSQGDEQYF

v_call: TRBV18
clone_size: -
d_call: -
j_call: TRBJ2-2
cdr3_nt: TGTGCCAGCTCACCACCGGCCAACACCGAGGAGCTGTTTTTT
cdr3_aa: CASSPPANTEELFF